These 9 T cell receptor beta chains were sequenced from one sample in a study of cytomegalovirus exposure and HLA in healthy donors. Primers included in the PCR were 60 Vbeta and 13 Jbeta primers. Assay used: immunoSEQ multiplex PCR; TCRdb lists only in-frame clones, some missing. The table records approximately 100,000 clones, around three quarters of them present only once. The sequenced material came from PBMCs. The receptors here all came from a human donor in good health.

V is TRBV7-2 and J is TRBJ1-2, with 7 nucleotides matching TRBD1. V lost 5 bases and J lost 8; bases outside the gene matches: 14. Germline assignment: CDR1 SGHTA and CDR2 FQGNSA. The CDR3 covers 15 residues. This CDR3 is CASSPTRQGPLGYTF. In DNA form, the CDR3 reads TGTGCCAGCAGCCCCACTAGACAGGGTCCCCTGGGCTACACCTTC.

The V call is TRBV28, the J call TRBJ1-2, with D maybe TRBD1 (5 bases). The CDR3 runs to 12 residues. Between the trimmed V and J ends, which lost 6 bases and 3 bases, there was a span of 8 bases. Looked up from germline, CDR1 is MDHEN and CDR2 is SYDVKM. The CDR3 DNA reads as TGTGCCAGCAGCCGGGGGGACTATGGCTACACCTTC. Its translation is CASSRGDYGYTF.

The rearrangement uses TRBV29-1 and TRBJ2-1, with 13 bases lining up with TRBD2. Trimming at V came to 4 bases and at J to 2 bases, leaving 2 bases not matched to a gene. CDR3 size: 15 residues. CDR1 is SQVTM, CDR2 ANQGSEA, per germline. Written as DNA, the CDR3 is TGCAGCGTTGGGGGGACTAGCGGGACCTACAATGAGCAGTTCTTC. Translation gives CSVGGTSGTYNEQFF.

This chain links TRBV27 with TRBJ1-2, with D uncertain. The CDR3 runs 13 residues. V lost 3 bases to trimming and J lost 0 bases, with 5 bases between them. Germline V gives CDR1 MNHEY, CDR2 SMNVEV (reference sequence). This CDR3 reads CASSFQANYGYTF. Written as DNA, the CDR3 is TGTGCCAGCAGTTTTCAGGCTAACTATGGCTACACCTTC.

This chain connects TRBV5-1 to TRBJ1-2; TRBD1 agrees at 8 bases. The V and J ends lost 0 bases and 8 bases, in that order; junction bases with no gene match: 6. Germline V gives CDR1 SGHRS, CDR2 YFSETQ. The CDR3 contains 14 residues. CDR3 bases: TGCGCCAGCAGCTTGGCCGGGACAGGAGGCGGCTACACCTTC. Translated: CASSLAGTGGGYTF.

This chain uses TRBV6-5 with TRBJ2-7; D remains ambiguous. Germline values: CDR1 MNHEY, CDR2 SVGAGI. V shed 6 bases and J shed 2 bases, with 8 bases lying between them. The CDR3 length is 12 residues. The CDR3 sequence: CASSQLPYEQYF. The CDR3 nucleotides read TGTGCCAGCAGCCAACTCCCCTACGAGCAGTACTTC.

The gene calls are TRBV19 and TRBJ2-2, with D possibly TRBD2 on 6 matching bases. This CDR3 comprises 14 residues. CDR1 is LNHDA and CDR2 is SQIVND in the germline V gene (reference sequence). Trimming removed 10 bases at V and 1 base at J, with 13 bases between. The CDR3 protein is CATLGLRNTGELFF. For the CDR3, the DNA is TGTGCCACTCTGGGACTCCGGAACACCGGGGAGCTGTTTTTT.

This chain connects TRBV20-1 to TRBJ1-5; unclear D gene. Looked up from germline, CDR1 is DFQATT and CDR2 is SNEGSKA (reference sequence). V gave up 3 bases and J gave up 5 bases, with 5 bases separating them. This CDR3 has 11 residues. The CDR3 DNA is TGCAGTGCTAGTATCGATCAGCCCCAGCATTTT. It is translated as CSASIDQPQHF.

In the case of this clone: Other DNA sequences in this sample translate to the same CDR3. V usage is TRBV5-4 and J usage is TRBJ2-7, with TRBD2 as a possible D gene (5 bases). Trimming pared 3 bases from V and 4 bases from J, leaving 11 bases between. In germline, CDR1 is SGHNT, CDR2 YYREEE (reference sequence). The CDR3 is 13 residues long. The CDR3 DNA sequence: TGTGCCAGCAGCTCGGACTTTGGTTACGAGCAGTACTTC. This sequence encodes CASSSDFGYEQYF.